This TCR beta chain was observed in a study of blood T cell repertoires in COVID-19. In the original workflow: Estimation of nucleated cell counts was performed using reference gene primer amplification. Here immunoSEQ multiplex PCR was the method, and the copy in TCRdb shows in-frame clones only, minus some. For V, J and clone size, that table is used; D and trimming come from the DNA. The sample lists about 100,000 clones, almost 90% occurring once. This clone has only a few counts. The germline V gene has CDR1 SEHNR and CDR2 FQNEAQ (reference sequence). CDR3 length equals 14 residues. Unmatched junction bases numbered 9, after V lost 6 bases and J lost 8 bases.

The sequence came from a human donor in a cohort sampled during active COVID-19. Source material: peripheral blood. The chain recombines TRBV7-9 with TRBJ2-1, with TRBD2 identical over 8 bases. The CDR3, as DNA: TGTGCCAGCAGTTCGGGACTAGTTTGGGATGAGCAGTTCTTC. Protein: CASSSGLVWDEQFF.